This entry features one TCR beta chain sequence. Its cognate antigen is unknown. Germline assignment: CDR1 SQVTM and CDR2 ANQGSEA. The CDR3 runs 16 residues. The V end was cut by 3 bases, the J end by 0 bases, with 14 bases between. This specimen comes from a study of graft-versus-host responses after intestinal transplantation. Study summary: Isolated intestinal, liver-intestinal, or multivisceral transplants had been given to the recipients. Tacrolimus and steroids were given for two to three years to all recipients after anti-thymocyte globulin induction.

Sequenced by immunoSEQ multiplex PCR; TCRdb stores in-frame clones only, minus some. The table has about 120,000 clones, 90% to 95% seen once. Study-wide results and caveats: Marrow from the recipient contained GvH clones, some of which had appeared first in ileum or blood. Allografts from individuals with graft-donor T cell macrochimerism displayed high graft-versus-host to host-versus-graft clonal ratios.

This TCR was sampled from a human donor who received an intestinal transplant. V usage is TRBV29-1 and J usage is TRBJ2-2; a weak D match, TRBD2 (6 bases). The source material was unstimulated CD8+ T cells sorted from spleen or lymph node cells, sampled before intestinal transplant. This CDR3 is CSVETYSGPNTGELFF. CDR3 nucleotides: TGCAGCGTTGAGACTTATAGCGGCCCGAACACCGGGGAGCTGTTTTTT.